The sequence of this TCR beta chain was determined in a study of CD8+CD57+ T cells in acquired aplastic anemia. The CDR3 is 18 residues long. Trimming took 2 bases from V and 4 from J, leaving 24 bases between them. The germline V gene has CDR1 SGHTA and CDR2 FQGNSA. Both TCR beta VDJ combination and CDR3 sequence profiling were carried out. Genomic DNA was the template for this profiling. TCRdb re-derived calls from the reads in MiXCR, one entry per CDR3 protein. The table lists approximately 250,000 distinct CDR3 sequences, roughly 80% of them singletons. An expansion of CD8+CD57+ cells by flow cytometry had been shown in patients chosen for sequencing. By the time of blood sampling, patients had still received no therapy.

The chain employs TRBV7-2 and TRBJ2-7, with D possibly matching TRBD2 (6 bases). The TCR was taken from a human donor with aplastic anemia. Sequences were obtained from sorted CD4+, CD8+, or CD8+CD57+ T cells (not recorded which) from PBMCs. CDR3 nucleotide sequence: TGTGCCAGCAGCTTACCGGGAGCACAGATACGCCGTTCTTACGAGCAGTACGTC. It is translated as CASSLPGAQIRRSYEQYV.